The next 27 T cell receptor beta chains were all read from a single sample in a study of T cells in Graves' hyperthyroidism and ophthalmopathy (dated by TCRdb to about 2019). The library was prepared using multiplex PCR. The listed sequencing device is Illumina HiSeq 2000. Amplification of TCR beta CDR3 regions was carried out from RNA transcripts. For the first round of RT-PCR on the TCR CDR3, the HTBI primer set was used together with the Qiagen OneStep RT-PCR kit. Starting from the raw public reads, TCRdb applied fastp trimming at Q25, assembled clones with MiXCR and retained in-frame beta chains. Duplicate CDR3 protein sequences are folded into a single record with the most common DNA and genes. Counted in this sample were over 400,000 distinct CDR3 sequences; over 12% of them appeared once. About 13% of the sample rests with the top ten. The sequenced sample was blood. These receptors all stem from a young man with Graves' ophthalmopathy.

This clonotype was found many times. V and J are TRBV3-1 and TRBJ1-3; TRBD1 agrees at 7 bases. Germline V gene lookup returns CDR1 LGHDT and CDR2 YNNKEL (reference sequence). Trimming took 8 bases from V and 2 from J; bases not matched to a gene: 9. CDR3 length: 15 residues. CDR3 bases: TGTGCCAGCGCCCGGGACAGTAGGCCTGGAAACACCATATATTTT. Encoded protein: CASARDSRPGNTIYF.

Points on this clonotype: A junction end diverges from the germline sequence, so it may reflect a read error. The CDR3 sequence: CASSTPYGASVSVYF. The CDR3 bases are TGTGCCAGTAGTACGCCTTACGGGGCCTCCGTTTCTGTATACTTT. V gene TRBV19 combines with J gene TRBJ1-6; maybe TRBD1 (5 bases). The CDR3 is 15 residues long. The V gene's germline CDR1 is LNHDA and CDR2 SQIVND (reference sequence). Supplemented by reference TRBV19 and TRBJ1-6, the full variable domain reads DGGITQSPKYLFRKEGQNVTLSCEQNLNHDAMYWYRQDPGQGLRLIYYSQIVNDFQKGDIAEGYSVSREKKESFPLTVTSAQKNPTAFYLCASSTPYGASVSVYFGNGTRLTVT.

This clonotype was picked up many times. The genes are TRBV7-4 and TRBJ2-2, with a weak D call TRBD1 (5 bases). CDR3 length: 14 residues. V lost 5 bases to trimming and J lost 4 bases, with 11 bases between them. Germline V gene lookup returns CDR1 SGHVT and CDR2 SQSDAQ. The DNA of the CDR3 is TGTGCCAGCAGCCTCCCAGGGTTCACCGGGGAGCTGTTTTTT. Its protein product is CASSLPGFTGELFF.

At least ten counts were recorded for this clonotype. This chain links TRBV6-1 with TRBJ2-7; 10 nucleotides match TRBD2. The germline V gene encodes CDR1 MNHNS and CDR2 SASEGT. The CDR3 length is 14 residues. The trim removed 5 bases at V and 2 bases at J, leaving 3 bases unmatched. The CDR3 spells CASSSSGGTYEQYF. In DNA, the CDR3 is TGTGCCAGCAGTTCTAGCGGGGGAACCTACGAGCAGTACTTC.

A single count supports this clonotype. V usage is TRBV28 and J usage is TRBJ2-1, with 10 bases aligning to TRBD2. V was clipped by 11 bases and J by 4 bases; unmatched bases: 8. CDR1 and CDR2 (germline): MDHEN, SYDVKM. The CDR3 loop spans 14 amino acids. The CDR3 loop is CASQREGRYNEQFF. CDR3 bases: TGTGCCTCTCAGCGGGAGGGCCGATACAATGAGCAGTTCTTC.

This clonotype was picked up many times. This sequence joins TRBV11-2 and TRBJ2-1; D ambiguous. This CDR3 has 17 amino acids. V was pared by 2 bases and J by 9 bases, with 23 bases between. Germline CDR1 is SGHAT and CDR2 is FQNNGV. CDR3 loop: CASSLLSRDGPLLEQFF. The CDR3 region has the DNA TGTGCCAGCAGCTTATTGTCCCGCGACGGACCCCTCCTTGAGCAGTTCTTC.

This clonotype was seen ten or more times. The gene calls are TRBV2 and TRBJ2-7; weak D call: TRBD1 (5 bases). The germline gives CDR1 SNHLY, CDR2 FYNNEI. Trimming removed 7 bases from V and 3 bases from J, with 7 bases in between. The CDR3 loop spans 11 amino acids. CDR3 sequence reads: CASNTGYEQYF. DNA of the CDR3: TGTGCCAGCAATACAGGCTACGAGCAGTACTTC.

This clonotype was detected many times. This chain uses TRBV13 with TRBJ2-7; 9 bases are shared with TRBD1. J gave up 2 bases and V 4 bases, and 3 bases lay outside the gene matches. The CDR3 spans 14 residues. Germline CDR1 reads PRHDT; CDR2 reads FYEKMQ (reference sequence). This chain's CDR3 is CASSSGTGTYEQYF. The CDR3 DNA sequence: TGTGCCAGCAGCTCAGGGACAGGGACCTACGAGCAGTACTTC.

This clonotype occurred many times. This chain uses TRBV7-9 with TRBJ2-1; D not resolved. The CDR3 sequence is 14 residues long. Between the trimmed V and J ends, which lost 0 bases and 8 bases, there was a span of 11 bases. Germline CDR1 is SEHNR and CDR2 is FQNEAQ (reference sequence). DNA for the CDR3: TGTGCCAGCAGCTTAGCCGCCTCTCAACATGAGCAGTTCTTC. It yields the protein CASSLAASQHEQFF.

This chain joins TRBV12-3 or TRBV12-4 and TRBJ2-5, with 14 nucleotides matching TRBD2. The CDR3 is 18 amino acids. J gave up 4 bases and V 6 bases, and 13 bases lay outside the gene matches. The DNA of the CDR3 is TGTGCCAGCAGACCCGGGACTAGCGGGAGCGTGGGAAGAGAGACCCAGTACTTC. The encoded protein is CASRPGTSGSVGRETQYF.

This clonotype was detected ten times or more. The rearrangement links TRBV10-1 to TRBJ2-1; 13 positions match TRBD2. The CDR3 is 16 residues long. V dropped 3 bases and J dropped 8; count of bases not matched to a gene: 7. Germline CDR1 WNHNN, CDR2 SYGVQD (reference sequence). CDR3 sequence (DNA): TGCGCCAGCAGTGACCCAGGACTAGCGGGAGAGGATGAGCAGTTCTTC. It codes for CASSDPGLAGEDEQFF.

The chain is built from TRBV30 and TRBJ2-1, with 14 bases aligning to TRBD2. CDR1 and CDR2 from the germline V gene are GTSNPN and SVGIG (reference sequence). This CDR3 spans 15 amino acids. The trim removed 5 bases at V and 4 bases at J, leaving 4 bases unmatched. As DNA, the CDR3 is TGTGCCTGGGGGGGACTAGCGGGAGAGTACAATGAGCAGTTCTTC. As protein: CAWGGLAGEYNEQFF. The variable domain in full, completed from reference TRBV30 and TRBJ2-1, reads SQTIHQWPATLVQPVGSPLSLECTVEGTSNPNLYWYRQAAGRGLQLLFYSVGIGQISSEVPQNLSASRPQDRQFILSSKKLLLSDSGFYLCAWGGLAGEYNEQFFGPGTRLTVL.

CDR3 DNA sequence: TGTGCCAGCAGCCCCGCCCAGGGATTGAACACTGAAGCTTTCTTT. It is translated as CASSPAQGLNTEAFF. The V and J genes are TRBV7-9 and TRBJ1-1; perhaps TRBD1 as D (5 bases). Germline lookup yields CDR1 SEHNR and CDR2 FQNEAQ (reference sequence). The CDR3 length is 15 residues. Trimming left V 5 bases short and J 0 bases short, with 13 bases between.

This clonotype came up many times. The chain couples TRBV6-2 or TRBV6-3 to TRBJ2-1; no reliable D call. This CDR3 region has 15 residues. Germline V gene sequence: CDR1 MNHEY, CDR2 SVGEGT. V lost 2 bases, J lost 0 bases, and 8 bases lay in between. In DNA form, the CDR3 reads TGTGCCAGCAGTTACCGGGCTAGCTCCTACAATGAGCAGTTCTTC. As protein: CASSYRASSYNEQFF.

This clonotype was detected many times. V usage is TRBV5-1 and J usage is TRBJ2-1, with 7 bases fitting TRBD1. The CDR3 extends over 12 amino acids. V lost 3 bases, J lost 7 bases, and 1 base stayed unmatched. Germline values: CDR1 SGHRS, CDR2 YFSETQ. The CDR3 coding sequence is TGCGCCAGCAGCTCGACAGGGAATGAGCAGTTCTTC. Its translation: CASSSTGNEQFF.

V is TRBV20-1 and J is TRBJ2-5; TRBD1 or TRBD2 may be the D gene (6 bases each). V lost 0 bases and J lost 4, with 21 bases in between. This CDR3 comprises 17 residues. Germline CDR1 DFQATT, CDR2 SNEGSKA (reference sequence). The CDR3: CSARDHPGTRRGETQYF. In DNA form, the CDR3 reads TGCAGTGCTAGAGATCACCCGGGGACACGGAGGGGAGAGACCCAGTACTTC.

The V and J genes are TRBV6-1 and TRBJ2-6; D assignment may be TRBD1 or TRBD2 (5 bases each). Germline values: CDR1 MNHNS, CDR2 SASEGT. The CDR3 contains 16 residues. V shed 5 bases and J shed 2 bases, with 13 bases lying between them. The CDR3: CASSWDGAPGANVLTF. Here the CDR3 DNA reads TGTGCCAGCAGTTGGGACGGGGCCCCTGGGGCCAACGTCCTGACTTTC.

This clonotype appeared a few times. The V call is TRBV4-1, the J call TRBJ2-7, with a possible D match to TRBD2 (6 bases). The CDR3 is made up of 14 amino acids. V was trimmed by 1 base and J by 5 bases, leaving 12 bases between them. CDR1 is MGHRA, CDR2 YSYEKL, per germline. The CDR3 DNA follows: TGCGCCAGCAGCCAAGTTCCTAGCGTACACGAGCAGTACTTC. Amino acids: CASSQVPSVHEQYF.

This clonotype was seen ten or more times. The rearrangement links TRBV30 to TRBJ2-5; TRBD1 agrees at 7 bases. In germline, CDR1 is GTSNPN, CDR2 SVGIG (reference sequence). This CDR3 region has 12 residues. V was pared by 4 bases and J by 2 bases, with 1 base of the junction left unmatched. The CDR3 sequence is CAWTGGQETQYF. CDR3 nucleotide sequence: TGTGCCTGGACAGGGGGACAAGAGACCCAGTACTTC. The full variable domain, rest sourced from reference TRBV30 and TRBJ2-5, is SQTIHQWPATLVQPVGSPLSLECTVEGTSNPNLYWYRQAAGRGLQLLFYSVGIGQISSEVPQNLSASRPQDRQFILSSKKLLLSDSGFYLCAWTGGQETQYFGPGTRLLVL.

The chain employs TRBV5-1 and TRBJ1-6, with D possibly TRBD1 on 5 matching bases. Germline V gene data show CDR1 as SGHRS and CDR2 as YFSETQ. The V end lost 3 bases, the J end lost 0 bases, and 19 bases lay between the germline ends. The CDR3 is 19 amino acids. CDR3 in amino acids: CASSSLAGTLSSYNSPLHF. CDR3 in DNA: TGCGCCAGCAGCTCATTAGCCGGGACGTTGAGCTCCTATAATTCACCCCTCCACTTT. The full variable domain, rest sourced from reference TRBV5-1 and TRBJ1-6, is KAGVTQTPRYLIKTRGQQVTLSCSPISGHRSVSWYQQTPGQGLQFLFEYFSETQRNKGNFPGRFSGRQFSNSRSEMNVSTLELGDSALYLCASSSLAGTLSSYNSPLHFGNGTRLTVT.

This clonotype appeared many times. The V call is TRBV5-1, the J call TRBJ1-5; D gene uncertain. The V and J ends lost 0 bases and 7 bases respectively, with 14 bases between them. Germline V gene sequence: CDR1 SGHRS, CDR2 YFSETQ. The CDR3 runs to 15 residues. CDR3 residues: CASSLGIGLGQPQHF. The CDR3 DNA sequence: TGCGCCAGCAGCTTGGGAATTGGGTTAGGACAGCCCCAGCATTTT.

This clonotype appeared many times. This chain uses TRBV7-9 with TRBJ1-5, with D unclear. The CDR3 consists of 13 residues. Germline CDR1 reads SEHNR; CDR2 reads FQNEAQ (reference sequence). V lost 1 base and J 7 bases, leaving 8 bases between the germline ends. For the CDR3, the DNA is TGTGCCAGCAGCTTAGGGACGGTGCAGCCCCAGCATTTT. It specifies CASSLGTVQPQHF.

V usage is TRBV19 and J usage is TRBJ1-5; no firm D call. Germline CDR1 reads LNHDA; CDR2 reads SQIVND (reference sequence). Trimming removed 10 bases from V and 5 bases from J, with 15 bases in between. CDR3 length equals 13 residues. As DNA, the CDR3 is TGTGCCACCACGGGGTATGGGCATCAGCCCCAGCATTTT. The encoded protein is CATTGYGHQPQHF. The variable domain in full, completed from reference TRBV19 and TRBJ1-5, reads DGGITQSPKYLFRKEGQNVTLSCEQNLNHDAMYWYRQDPGQGLRLIYYSQIVNDFQKGDIAEGYSVSREKKESFPLTVTSAQKNPTAFYLCATTGYGHQPQHFGDGTRLSIL.

This clonotype was counted many times. CDR3 in amino acids: CASSKTSGGARSTDTQYF. CDR3 in DNA: TGTGCCAGCAGTAAGACTAGCGGGGGGGCGCGAAGCACAGATACGCAGTATTTT. The chain uses TRBV6-2 or TRBV6-3 and TRBJ2-3; 14 nucleotides agree with TRBD2. The V and J ends lost 5 bases and 0 bases, in that order; junction bases with no gene match: 7. The CDR3 contains 18 residues. Looked up from germline, CDR1 is MNHEY and CDR2 is SVGEGT.

With regard to this clonotype: It may be a read error: a sequence one base away is much more abundant. The chain combines TRBV14 with TRBJ2-7; D is ambiguous. The germline V gene encodes CDR1 SGHDN and CDR2 FVKESK. The germline V and J ends were trimmed by 3 bases and 3 bases, with 18 bases remaining between them. This CDR3 is 16 amino acids long. In nucleotides, the CDR3 is TGTGCCAGCAGCCAGCGACGATGCGTGCCGGTCTACGAGCAGTACTTC. As protein: CASSQRRCVPVYEQYF.

This clonotype appeared many times. The V gene is TRBV20-1, the J gene TRBJ2-7; D unresolved. With 3 bases removed from V and 0 bases from J, the gap between germline ends came to 9 bases. CDR1 and CDR2 (germline): DFQATT, SNEGSKA (reference sequence). There are 13 residues in the CDR3. The CDR3 is CSASSYSSYEQYF. CDR3 in DNA: TGCAGTGCTAGCAGCTACAGCTCCTACGAGCAGTACTTC.

The table lists this clonotype with many counts. J is TRBJ2-1 and V is TRBV30; D is possibly TRBD2 (5 bases). Germline assignment: CDR1 GTSNPN and CDR2 SVGIG (reference sequence). The CDR3 totals 11 residues. V was shortened by 1 base and J by 9 bases, with 7 bases between the two germline ends. The CDR3 nucleotides are TGTGCCTGGAGTGCCGGACTTGAGCAGTTCTTC. Translation: CAWSAGLEQFF.